This is a list of T cell receptor beta chains from one sample in a study of shared clonotypes between healthy human individuals. This table comes from immunoSEQ multiplex PCR, and its TCRdb copy is limited to in-frame clones, with some not included. This table has roughly 1 million clones, about 75% appearing once. The sample consisted of memory CD4+ T cells sorted from blood. The receptors were gathered from a man aged 18 to 30 in good health. Both conserved end residues are part of each CDR3. A row's size may be missing; if present it is once, few, many or a size class.

TRBV27	TRBJ2-1	-	CASSSIGRQFF
TRBV20-1	TRBJ1-3	-	CSAGPGDTIYF
TRBV28	TRBJ2-1	once	CASSSGYGQFF
TRBV27	TRBJ2-1	-	CAIKFPQSEQFF
TRBV10-1	TRBJ2-5	-	CASSNGQEETQYF
TRBV28	TRBJ1-4	-	CASSYPPEGRGRSEKLFF
TRBV5-8	TRBJ2-7	-	CASRGTGSSYEQYF
TRBV2	TRBJ2-1	-	CASSADRGVYNEQFF
TRBV19	TRBJ2-7	-	CASSLGHSWEQYF
TRBV5-1	TRBJ2-7	-	CASSLAGQGRNEQYF
TRBV4-1	TRBJ2-7	-	CASSQGTGSSYEQYF
TRBV6-6	TRBJ2-3	-	CASGQGAGDTQYF
TRBV13	TRBJ1-4	-	CASSSVRTNEKLFF
TRBV6-5	TRBJ2-1	-	CASATLGLAGFQFF
TRBV7-2	TRBJ1-1	-	CASSLNRVGDGTEAFF
TRBV5-4	TRBJ2-3	-	CASSLGTGTDTQYF
TRBV7-3	TRBJ2-2	-	CASSPGGLAGNLGELFF
TRBV5-1	TRBJ1-2	-	CASSIGQGAGYTF
TRBV6-6	TRBJ1-2	-	CATTQGVGPYGYTF
TRBV27	TRBJ2-5	-	CASRVGRGQGRETQYF
TRBV6-6	TRBJ1-5	-	CASSPPTAGLNQPQHF
TRBV30	TRBJ1-5	-	CAWSVQASNQPQHF
TRBV6-5	TRBJ2-2	-	CASRPLTGNTGELFF
TRBV7-8	TRBJ1-4	-	CASSLTGVTEKLFF
TRBV6-4	TRBJ1-6	-	CAKKGPGKGSPLHF
TRBV7-8	TRBJ2-3	-	CASSLGGSGSTDTQYF
TRBV18	TRBJ2-2	-	CASSQQGQGSTGELFF
TRBV28	TRBJ1-6	-	CASSGQGQYNSPLHF
TRBV10-3	TRBJ2-3	-	CAISGGTGLGDTQYF
TRBV5-6	TRBJ2-3	-	CASSSYVDRADTQYF
TRBV7-2	TRBJ2-7	-	CASSFGGPSYEQYF
TRBV6-6	TRBJ2-7	-	CASQRGSSYEQYF
TRBV30	TRBJ1-4	few	CAWSRQGNEKLFF
TRBV10-1	TRBJ2-1	-	CASSGTVLNEQFF
TRBV7-2	TRBJ1-2	-	CASSPRQGAGYGYTF